What follows are 23 T cell receptor beta chains derived from one specimen sequenced in a study of CD8 T cells in ankylosing spondylitis. TCRdb ran MiXCR on the 5' RACE reads and lists one entry per CDR3 protein. The repertoire includes about 160,000 distinct CDR3 sequences, approximately 44% of them detected once, and roughly 15% sits in the top ten. Sequencing input: synovial fluid, either unsorted or a sorted T cell fraction (not recorded which). The receptors come from a male donor with ankylosing spondylitis.

The rearrangement links TRBV4-1 to TRBJ1-2, with D perhaps TRBD1 (5 bases). Trimming left V 4 bases short and J 2 bases short, with 14 bases between. This CDR3 comprises 15 residues. Germline V gives CDR1 MGHRA, CDR2 YSYEKL. The CDR3 nucleotides are TGCGCCAGCAGCCGATGGGGCGCGGGAAACTATGGCTACACCTTC. It is translated as CASSRWGAGNYGYTF.

This clonotype was seen a handful of times. The chain joins TRBV28 to TRBJ1-2, with TRBD1 matching 7 bases. The germline CDR1 and CDR2 sequences are MDHEN and SYDVKM. CDR3 length equals 14 residues. V lost 7 bases to trimming and J lost 8 bases; unmatched junction nucleotides: 13. The CDR3 region is CASTMTGFRDGYTF. In nucleotides, the CDR3 is TGTGCCAGCACCATGACAGGGTTTAGGGACGGCTACACCTTC.

The chain carries TRBV2 and TRBJ2-3; 8 nucleotides match TRBD2. Germline V gene sequence: CDR1 SNHLY, CDR2 FYNNEI. V lost 7 bases and J lost 4; bases outside the gene matches: 7. This CDR3 comprises 14 residues. The CDR3 sequence: CASTPAGAPDTQYF. DNA for the CDR3: TGTGCCAGCACCCCAGCGGGGGCCCCAGATACGCAGTATTTT.

The V and J genes are TRBV9 and TRBJ2-2; D remains ambiguous. This CDR3 has 15 amino acids. Trimming removed 3 bases from V and 0 bases from J, with 9 bases in between. Germline V gene sequence: CDR1 SGDLS, CDR2 YYNGEE. The CDR3 nucleotides read TGTGCCAGCAGCGCATGGACCGCGAACACCGGGGAGCTGTTTTTT. Encoded protein: CASSAWTANTGELFF.

J is TRBJ2-7 and V is TRBV14; D is undetermined. The length of the CDR3 is 13 residues. The V and J ends lost 1 base and 1 base respectively, with 5 bases between them. Germline CDR1 is SGHDN and CDR2 is FVKESK. In nucleotides, the CDR3 is TGTGCCAGCAGCCAAGTTTATTCCTACGAGCAGTACTTC. Translation gives CASSQVYSYEQYF.

This clonotype was counted many times. The V and J genes are TRBV2 and TRBJ2-7; a weak D match, TRBD1 (5 bases). V shed 0 bases and J shed 2 bases, with 11 bases lying between them. The CDR3 has 15 residues. The germline CDR1 and CDR2 sequences are SNHLY and FYNNEI. Here the CDR3 reads CASSEAAGPTYEQYF. CDR3 sequence (DNA): TGTGCCAGCAGTGAAGCAGCAGGGCCTACCTACGAGCAGTACTTC.

By its share, this clonotype is medium-sized. The gene calls are TRBV6-2 or TRBV6-3 and TRBJ2-3; 9 bases map to TRBD2. The germline gives CDR1 MNHEY, CDR2 SVGEGT. The CDR3 is 15 residues long. The V gene end was trimmed by 7 bases and the J gene end by 6 bases; junction bases not matched to a gene: 11. The CDR3 is CASTRDELAGDTQYF. The CDR3, as DNA: TGTGCCAGCACCCGAGATGAACTAGCGGGCGATACGCAGTATTTT.

This clonotype was seen a single time. CDR3 region: CASSITGLAVDTGELFF. Here the CDR3 DNA reads TGTGCCAGCAGCATAACGGGACTAGCGGTGGACACCGGGGAGCTGTTTTTT. The chain combines TRBV9 with TRBJ2-2; 11 bases are shared with TRBD2. Per germline, CDR1 SGDLS and CDR2 YYNGEE. The CDR3 is 17 residues long. Losses at the gene ends were 4 bases for V and 3 bases for J; bases not matched to a gene: 8.

This clonotype showed up just once. J is TRBJ1-6 and V is TRBV11-1; D gene unclear. Germline V gives CDR1 SGHAT, CDR2 FQDESV (reference sequence). The V end was cut by 1 base, the J end by 6 bases, with 19 bases between. This CDR3 has 18 residues. Here the CDR3 reads CASSLVLEGGLPNSPLHF. CDR3 nucleotides: TGTGCCAGCAGCTTAGTTTTGGAGGGAGGACTCCCTAATTCACCCCTCCACTTT.

The CDR3 loop is CASRPFIYRASYEQYF. Here the CDR3 DNA reads TGTGCCAGCAGACCTTTTATTTACAGGGCCTCCTACGAGCAGTACTTC. V gene TRBV28 combines with J gene TRBJ2-7; TRBD1 is a possible D gene (6 bases). CDR1 is MDHEN, CDR2 SYDVKM, per germline. V was pared by 6 bases and J by 0 bases, with 18 bases between. The CDR3 runs 16 residues.

The chain uses TRBV5-1 and TRBJ1-2; D possibly corresponds to TRBD1 (5 bases). Germline CDR1 SGHRS, CDR2 YFSETQ. This CDR3 spans 15 amino acids. V gave up 1 base and J gave up 4 bases, with 14 bases separating them. The chain's CDR3 is CASSLSQGVLYGYTF. CDR3 nucleotide sequence: TGCGCCAGCAGCTTGTCGCAGGGCGTTCTCTATGGCTACACCTTC.

This clonotype was picked up a small number of times. The chain links TRBV20-1 to TRBJ2-3, with TRBD2 identical over 11 bases. Germline V lookup: CDR1 DFQATT, CDR2 SNEGSKA (reference sequence). The trim removed 1 base at V and 2 bases at J, leaving 8 bases unmatched. The CDR3 is 17 amino acids. CDR3 DNA: TGCAGTGCTAGAGGGCTAGCGGGGGGAAGGGCCACAGATACGCAGTATTTT. This gives the protein CSARGLAGGRATDTQYF.

J is TRBJ2-3 and V is TRBV7-2; 10 nucleotides align to TRBD2. V lost 4 bases to trimming and J lost 0 bases; unmatched junction nucleotides: 4. The CDR3 totals 16 residues. Germline CDR1 is SGHTA and CDR2 is FQGNSA. This CDR3 reads CASSSRTSGSTDTQYF. The CDR3, as DNA: TGTGCCAGCAGCTCTCGGACTAGCGGTAGCACAGATACGCAGTATTTT.

The chain is built from TRBV9 and TRBJ1-2; possible D gene TRBD1, 6 bases. V lost 5 bases to trimming and J lost 4 bases, with 15 bases between them. This CDR3 has 14 residues. CDR1 is SGDLS and CDR2 is YYNGEE in the germline V gene. CDR3 protein: CASSPMGGIYGYTF. The CDR3 DNA sequence: TGTGCCAGCAGTCCAATGGGGGGCATCTATGGCTACACCTTC. Based on the CDR3 plus reference TRBV9 and TRBJ1-2, the full variable domain is DSGVTQTPKHLITATGQRVTLRCSPRSGDLSVYWYQQSLDQGLQFLIQYYNGEERAKGNILERFSAQQFPDLHSELNLSSLELGDSALYFCASSPMGGIYGYTFGSGTRLTVV.

This clonotype showed up just a few times. The genes are TRBV4-2 and TRBJ2-3, with TRBD1 matching 9 bases. J gave up 4 bases and V 0 bases, and 14 bases lay outside the gene matches. CDR3 size: 19 residues. Germline V gene lookup returns CDR1 LGHNA and CDR2 YNFKEQ. The CDR3: CASSQDSWTGVQVADTQYF. In DNA, the CDR3 is TGTGCCAGCAGCCAAGATTCCTGGACAGGGGTACAGGTTGCAGATACGCAGTATTTT.

This rearrangement joins TRBV20-1 to TRBJ1-1, with D maybe TRBD1 (5 bases). The CDR3 sequence is 12 residues long. V was shortened by 0 bases and J by 7 bases, with 9 bases between the two germline ends. Germline CDR1 DFQATT, CDR2 SNEGSKA (reference sequence). The CDR3: CSARDMGDEAFF. CDR3 nucleotides: TGCAGTGCTAGAGATATGGGGGATGAAGCTTTCTTT.

This clonotype appeared a few times. V gene TRBV28 combines with J gene TRBJ1-5, with D uncertain. The germline V gene has CDR1 MDHEN and CDR2 SYDVKM. V was pared by 1 base and J by 9 bases, with 10 bases between. The CDR3 is 13 residues long. DNA of the CDR3: TGTGCCAGCAGTTTATACGAGGATGGGCCCCAGCATTTT. It is translated as CASSLYEDGPQHF.

J is TRBJ1-1 and V is TRBV29-1; D is unclear. Germline V lookup: CDR1 SQVTM, CDR2 ANQGSEA. CDR3 size: 12 residues. V was trimmed by 3 bases and J by 0 bases, leaving 5 bases between them. CDR3 bases: TGCAGCGTTGAGTACCTGAACACTGAAGCTTTCTTT. As protein: CSVEYLNTEAFF.

The chain has TRBV7-8 and TRBJ2-1; TRBD2 agrees at 9 bases. This CDR3 is 16 amino acids long. V was clipped by 3 bases and J by 6 bases; unmatched bases: 9. CDR1 SGHVS and CDR2 FQNEAQ come from the germline V gene. CDR3 in amino acids: CASSFLVSGGVNEQFF. The CDR3 bases are TGTGCCAGCAGCTTTCTAGTTAGCGGGGGCGTCAATGAGCAGTTCTTC.

V usage is TRBV7-9 and J usage is TRBJ2-2; 8 nucleotides agree with TRBD2. With 5 bases clipped from V and 4 bases from J, the junction kept 6 bases outside the gene matches. Germline V lookup: CDR1 SEHNR, CDR2 FQNEAQ (reference sequence). This CDR3 is 15 amino acids long. CDR3 nucleotides: TGTGCCAGCAGCGCAATAGCGGGGATCACCGGGGAGCTGTTTTTT. It translates to CASSAIAGITGELFF.

The J gene is TRBJ2-3, the V gene TRBV15, with D perhaps matching TRBD2 (7 bases). From germline, CDR1 is LNHNV and CDR2 YYDKDF (reference sequence). The CDR3 totals 16 residues. V lost 0 bases, J lost 4 bases, and 14 bases lay in between. CDR3 sequence (DNA): TGTGCCACCAGCAGAGAGGGGGGGCTGCCCCCAGATACGCAGTATTTT. This gives the protein CATSREGGLPPDTQYF.

This rearrangement joins TRBV6-1 to TRBJ2-3; no clear D gene. V was cut by 2 bases and J by 0 bases, with 9 bases left in between. Germline CDR1 MNHNS, CDR2 SASEGT. This CDR3 has 15 residues. The CDR3 DNA sequence: TGTGCCAGCAGTGAAACCCCCGGCAGCACAGATACGCAGTATTTT. Translating it yields CASSETPGSTDTQYF.

The table lists this clonotype with a count of one. This chain links TRBV29-1 with TRBJ2-1; TRBD1 might be the D (6 bases). Germline V gene sequence: CDR1 SQVTM, CDR2 ANQGSEA. The CDR3 runs 16 residues. V was shortened by 7 bases and J by 10 bases, with 29 bases between the two germline ends. CDR3 amino acids: CSALGVWTVAMREQFF. CDR3 nucleotide sequence: TGCAGCGCCCTGGGGGTTTGGACAGTCGCAATGAGGGAGCAGTTCTTC.